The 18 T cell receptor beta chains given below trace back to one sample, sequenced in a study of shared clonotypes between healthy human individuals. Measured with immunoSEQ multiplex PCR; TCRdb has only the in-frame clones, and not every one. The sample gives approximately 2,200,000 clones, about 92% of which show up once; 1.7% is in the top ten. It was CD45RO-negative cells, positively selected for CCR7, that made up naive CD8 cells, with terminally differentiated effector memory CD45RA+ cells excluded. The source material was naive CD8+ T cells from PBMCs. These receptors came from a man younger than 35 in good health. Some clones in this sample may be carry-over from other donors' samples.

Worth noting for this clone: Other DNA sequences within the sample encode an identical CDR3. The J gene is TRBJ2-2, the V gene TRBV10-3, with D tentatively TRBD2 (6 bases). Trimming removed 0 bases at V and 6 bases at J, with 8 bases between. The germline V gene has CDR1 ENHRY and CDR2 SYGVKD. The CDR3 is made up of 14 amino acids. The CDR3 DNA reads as TGTGCCATCAGTGAGTCGGGGGGAGCCGGGGAGCTGTTTTTT. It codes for CAISESGGAGELFF.

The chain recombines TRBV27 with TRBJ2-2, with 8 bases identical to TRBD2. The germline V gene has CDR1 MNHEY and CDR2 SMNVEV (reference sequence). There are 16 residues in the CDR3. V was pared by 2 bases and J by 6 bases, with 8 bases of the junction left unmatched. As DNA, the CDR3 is TGTGCCAGCAGTTTAACGGGAGGGATTCCGGCCGGGGAGCTGTTTTTT. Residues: CASSLTGGIPAGELFF.

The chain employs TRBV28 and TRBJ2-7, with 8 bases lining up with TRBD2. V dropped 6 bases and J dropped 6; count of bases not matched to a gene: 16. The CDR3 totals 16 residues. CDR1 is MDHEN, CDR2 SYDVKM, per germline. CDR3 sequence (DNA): TGTGCCAGCAGCCTGGACAGCGGGAGTCGGGTTATCGAGCAGTACTTC. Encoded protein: CASSLDSGSRVIEQYF.

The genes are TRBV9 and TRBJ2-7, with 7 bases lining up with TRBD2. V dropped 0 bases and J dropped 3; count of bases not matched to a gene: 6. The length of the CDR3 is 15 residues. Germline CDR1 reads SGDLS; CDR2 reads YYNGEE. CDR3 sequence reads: CASSVAGASGYEQYF. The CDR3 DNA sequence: TGTGCCAGCAGCGTAGCGGGAGCTAGCGGCTACGAGCAGTACTTC.

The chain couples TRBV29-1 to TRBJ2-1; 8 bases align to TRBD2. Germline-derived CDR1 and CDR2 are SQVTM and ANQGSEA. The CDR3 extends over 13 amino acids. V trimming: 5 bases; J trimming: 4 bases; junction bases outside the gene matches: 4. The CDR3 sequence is CSVCAGGYNEQFF. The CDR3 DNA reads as TGCAGCGTTTGCGCGGGAGGTTACAATGAGCAGTTCTTC.

This CDR3 reads CASSNFGTGPLYEQYF. The CDR3 DNA is TGTGCCAGCAGCAACTTCGGCACGGGACCGCTCTACGAGCAGTACTTC. The V gene is TRBV11-1, the J gene TRBJ2-7; D may be TRBD1 or TRBD2 (5 bases each). The ends were cut back, 5 bases at V and 3 bases at J, with 20 bases in the middle. The CDR3 length is 16 residues. Germline values: CDR1 SGHAT, CDR2 FQDESV (reference sequence).

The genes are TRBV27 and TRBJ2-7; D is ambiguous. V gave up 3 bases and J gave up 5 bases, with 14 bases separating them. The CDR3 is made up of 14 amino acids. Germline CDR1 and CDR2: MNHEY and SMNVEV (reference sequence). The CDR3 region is CASSFVRRGNEQYF. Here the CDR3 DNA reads TGTGCCAGCAGTTTCGTGAGGCGTGGGAACGAGCAGTACTTC.

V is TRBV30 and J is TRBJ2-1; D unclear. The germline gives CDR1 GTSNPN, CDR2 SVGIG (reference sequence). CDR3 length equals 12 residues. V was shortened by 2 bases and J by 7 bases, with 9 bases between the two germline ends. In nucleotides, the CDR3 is TGTGCCTGGAGTCTAGTAGGAAATGAGCAGTTCTTC. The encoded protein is CAWSLVGNEQFF. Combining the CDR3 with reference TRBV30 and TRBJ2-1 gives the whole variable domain SQTIHQWPATLVQPVGSPLSLECTVEGTSNPNLYWYRQAAGRGLQLLFYSVGIGQISSEVPQNLSASRPQDRQFILSSKKLLLSDSGFYLCAWSLVGNEQFFGPGTRLTVL.

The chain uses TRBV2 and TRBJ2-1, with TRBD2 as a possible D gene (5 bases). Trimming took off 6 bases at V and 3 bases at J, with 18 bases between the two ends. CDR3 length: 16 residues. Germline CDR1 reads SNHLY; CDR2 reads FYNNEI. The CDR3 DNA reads TGTGCCAGCAGCGGAACGAGCGGAGCCCGCTACAATGAGCAGTTCTTC. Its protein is CASSGTSGARYNEQFF.

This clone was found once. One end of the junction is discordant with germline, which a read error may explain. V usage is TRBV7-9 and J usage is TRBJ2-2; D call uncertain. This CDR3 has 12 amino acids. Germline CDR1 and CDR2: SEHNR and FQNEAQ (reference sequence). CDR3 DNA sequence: TGTGCCAGCAGCTCGAAGACCGGGGAGCTGTTTTTT. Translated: CASSSKTGELFF.

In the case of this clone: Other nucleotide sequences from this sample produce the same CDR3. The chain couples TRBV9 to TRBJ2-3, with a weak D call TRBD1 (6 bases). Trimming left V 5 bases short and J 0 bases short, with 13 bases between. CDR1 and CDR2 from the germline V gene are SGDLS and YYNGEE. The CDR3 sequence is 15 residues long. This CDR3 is CASSTGTTSTDTQYF. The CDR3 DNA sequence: TGTGCCAGCAGTACCGGGACAACTAGCACAGATACGCAGTATTTT.

CDR3 region: CASSEFPEQYF. CDR3 sequence (DNA): TGCGCCAGCAGTGAGTTCCCCGAGCAGTACTTC. The chain recombines TRBV10-2 with TRBJ2-7, with no clear D. The CDR3 totals 11 residues. Germline lookup yields CDR1 WSHSY and CDR2 SAAADI. Between the trimmed V and J ends, which lost 1 base and 6 bases, there was a span of 4 bases.

The CDR3 protein is CASSEAPPSSYEQYF. CDR3 nucleotides: TGTGCCAGCAGTGAAGCGCCCCCGAGCTCCTACGAGCAGTACTTC. The chain carries TRBV6-1 and TRBJ2-7; D not certain. CDR3 length: 15 residues. Germline assignment: CDR1 MNHNS and CDR2 SASEGT. The V and J ends lost 0 bases and 0 bases respectively, with 9 bases between them.

For the CDR3, the DNA is TGTGCCAGCAGCTTTTCCGCCGTTGGCAATCAGCCCCAGCATTTT. Its protein product is CASSFSAVGNQPQHF. This chain connects TRBV5-8 to TRBJ1-5; no reliable D call. CDR1 is SGHTS, CDR2 YDEGEE, per germline. The V and J ends lost 2 bases and 2 bases respectively, with 11 bases between them. The CDR3 sequence is 15 residues long.

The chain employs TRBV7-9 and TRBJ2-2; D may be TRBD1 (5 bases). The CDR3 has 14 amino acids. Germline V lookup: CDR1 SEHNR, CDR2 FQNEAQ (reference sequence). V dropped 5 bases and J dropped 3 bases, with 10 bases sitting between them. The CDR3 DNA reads TGTGCCAGCAGCATCGACAGAGACACCGGGGAGCTGTTTTTT. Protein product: CASSIDRDTGELFF.

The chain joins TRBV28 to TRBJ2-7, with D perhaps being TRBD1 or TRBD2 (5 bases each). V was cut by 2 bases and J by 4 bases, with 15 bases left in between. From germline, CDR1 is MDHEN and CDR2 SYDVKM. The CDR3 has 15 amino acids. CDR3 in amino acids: CASSLEGPVNYEQYF. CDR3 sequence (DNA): TGTGCCAGCAGTTTAGAGGGGCCGGTGAATTACGAGCAGTACTTC.

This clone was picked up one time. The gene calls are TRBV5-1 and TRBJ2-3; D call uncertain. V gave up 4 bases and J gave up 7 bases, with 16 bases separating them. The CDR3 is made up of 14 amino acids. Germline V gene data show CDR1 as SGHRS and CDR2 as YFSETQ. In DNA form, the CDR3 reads TGCGCCAGCAGCCCGTTTCAGCTAATGCATACGCAGTATTTT. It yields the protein CASSPFQLMHTQYF. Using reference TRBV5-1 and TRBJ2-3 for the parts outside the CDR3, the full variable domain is KAGVTQTPRYLIKTRGQQVTLSCSPISGHRSVSWYQQTPGQGLQFLFEYFSETQRNKGNFPGRFSGRQFSNSRSEMNVSTLELGDSALYLCASSPFQLMHTQYFGPGTRLTVL.

The DNA of the CDR3 is TGTGCCAGCAGCCCACTAGCGGGAGTTGCGGAGACCCAGTACTTC. It translates to CASSPLAGVAETQYF. The V gene is TRBV11-2, the J gene TRBJ2-5, with TRBD2 matching over 11 bases. V trimming: 5 bases; J trimming: 5 bases; junction bases outside the gene matches: 7. The CDR3 is 15 amino acids. Germline V CDR1 and CDR2: SGHAT, FQNNGV.